Listed below are T cell receptor beta chains from one sample, sequenced in a study of early T cells in non-severe SARS-CoV-2 infection. One entry per CDR3 protein results from TCRdb running MiXCR on the 5' RACE reads. Among 45,000 to 50,000 distinct CDR3 sequences listed, 6% to 8% were seen once. The sequences come from whole blood, collected at baseline. These receptors originate from an adult who was a healthcare worker with PCR-confirmed SARS-CoV-2 infection or an uninfected control (not recorded which). Each CDR3 is given with its conserved first and last residue. Fields, in order: J gene, clone size, V gene, CDR3 protein. Size is omitted from some rows. Given values are once, few, many or a class for expanded clones.

j_gene: TRBJ1-1
abundance: many
v_gene: TRBV6-5
CDR3aa: CASSWQGRGTEAFF

j_gene: TRBJ1-3
abundance: few
v_gene: TRBV12-3/TRBV12-4
CDR3aa: CASRGRASGNTIYF

j_gene: TRBJ1-1
abundance: NA
v_gene: TRBV2
CDR3aa: CASSERWAGTGEAFF

j_gene: TRBJ2-2
abundance: NA
v_gene: TRBV29-1
CDR3aa: CSADWANTGELFF

j_gene: TRBJ2-5
abundance: NA
v_gene: TRBV11-3
CDR3aa: CASSPGTGGGQETQYF

j_gene: TRBJ1-4
abundance: many
v_gene: TRBV28
CDR3aa: CASSLEEGRLEKLFF

j_gene: TRBJ2-5
abundance: few
v_gene: TRBV20-1
CDR3aa: CSADLAGGGETQYF

j_gene: TRBJ2-1
abundance: NA
v_gene: TRBV11-2
CDR3aa: CASSLVGGFYNEQFF

j_gene: TRBJ2-7
abundance: NA
v_gene: TRBV6-2/TRBV6-3
CDR3aa: CASSYRGTPSSYEQYF

j_gene: TRBJ2-1
abundance: NA
v_gene: TRBV18
CDR3aa: CASSPYSALSYNEQFF

j_gene: TRBJ2-1
abundance: NA
v_gene: TRBV28
CDR3aa: CASSPPVASEQFF

j_gene: TRBJ2-1
abundance: few
v_gene: TRBV19
CDR3aa: CASRPRQGSSYNEQFF

j_gene: TRBJ2-7
abundance: many
v_gene: TRBV5-6
CDR3aa: CASSSGRGYTFEQYF

j_gene: TRBJ2-5
abundance: NA
v_gene: TRBV29-1
CDR3aa: CSVRQGSKETQYF

j_gene: TRBJ2-1
abundance: NA
v_gene: TRBV28
CDR3aa: CASYTSGRLSSYNEQFF

j_gene: TRBJ1-2
abundance: many
v_gene: TRBV2
CDR3aa: CASSEGGATYGYTF

j_gene: TRBJ2-3
abundance: few
v_gene: TRBV20-1
CDR3aa: CSARDQRTGGADTQYF

j_gene: TRBJ2-2
abundance: NA
v_gene: TRBV7-6
CDR3aa: CASSFRRNTGELFF

j_gene: TRBJ2-1
abundance: many
v_gene: TRBV5-4
CDR3aa: CASSRDRGTGNEQFF

j_gene: TRBJ2-7
abundance: many
v_gene: TRBV7-9
CDR3aa: CASSLGGVRYEQYF

j_gene: TRBJ2-7
abundance: many
v_gene: TRBV3-1
CDR3aa: CASSRGTSGRGQYF

j_gene: TRBJ2-7
abundance: few
v_gene: TRBV20-1
CDR3aa: CSARGAGFSYEQYF

j_gene: TRBJ2-7
abundance: NA
v_gene: TRBV14
CDR3aa: CASSPSYRSYEQYF

j_gene: TRBJ2-3
abundance: many
v_gene: TRBV20-1
CDR3aa: CSAREGGRRDTQYF

j_gene: TRBJ2-5
abundance: many
v_gene: TRBV20-1
CDR3aa: CSAEQGQETQYF

j_gene: TRBJ2-3
abundance: NA
v_gene: TRBV6-6
CDR3aa: CASTSSSGRKADTQYF

j_gene: TRBJ2-4
abundance: many
v_gene: TRBV6-5
CDR3aa: CASSFGQASAKNIQYF

j_gene: TRBJ1-5
abundance: few
v_gene: TRBV24-1
CDR3aa: CATSARGQGNQPQHF

j_gene: TRBJ2-1
abundance: NA
v_gene: TRBV5-7
CDR3aa: CASSWGQGRYNEQFF

j_gene: TRBJ2-3
abundance: NA
v_gene: TRBV2
CDR3aa: CASSGGASTDTQYF

j_gene: TRBJ1-5
abundance: many
v_gene: TRBV15
CDR3aa: CATSRDSEQNQPQHF

j_gene: TRBJ2-7
abundance: NA
v_gene: TRBV5-1
CDR3aa: CASSLAGTREQYF

j_gene: TRBJ2-5
abundance: many
v_gene: TRBV5-1
CDR3aa: CASSSSAGQETQYF

j_gene: TRBJ1-2
abundance: NA
v_gene: TRBV6-5
CDR3aa: CASTKGGYYGYTF

j_gene: TRBJ2-1
abundance: NA
v_gene: TRBV7-2
CDR3aa: CASSFSGTGNNEQFF

j_gene: TRBJ2-1
abundance: NA
v_gene: TRBV20-1
CDR3aa: CSASEPSTRTLSNEQFF

j_gene: TRBJ2-5
abundance: NA
v_gene: TRBV7-8
CDR3aa: CASSLALKVKETQYF

j_gene: TRBJ2-7
abundance: many
v_gene: TRBV6-2/TRBV6-3
CDR3aa: CASSYSWSSTNYEQYF

j_gene: TRBJ2-7
abundance: few
v_gene: TRBV6-6
CDR3aa: CASFLGGETYF

j_gene: TRBJ2-1
abundance: few
v_gene: TRBV27
CDR3aa: CASSLLVGQGALNEQFF

j_gene: TRBJ2-7
abundance: few
v_gene: TRBV6-2/TRBV6-3
CDR3aa: CASSWDRSYEQYF

j_gene: TRBJ1-5
abundance: NA
v_gene: TRBV5-1
CDR3aa: CASSLDISQPQHF

j_gene: TRBJ2-1
abundance: many
v_gene: TRBV29-1
CDR3aa: CSAPRTSSYNEQFF

j_gene: TRBJ2-2
abundance: NA
v_gene: TRBV11-2
CDR3aa: CASNLGGGELFF

j_gene: TRBJ2-3
abundance: many
v_gene: TRBV10-3
CDR3aa: CAISQNTGLPGSTDTQYF

j_gene: TRBJ1-6
abundance: many
v_gene: TRBV10-2
CDR3aa: CASSQDRNSPLHF

j_gene: TRBJ2-5
abundance: many
v_gene: TRBV25-1
CDR3aa: CASSEYRQGGETQYF